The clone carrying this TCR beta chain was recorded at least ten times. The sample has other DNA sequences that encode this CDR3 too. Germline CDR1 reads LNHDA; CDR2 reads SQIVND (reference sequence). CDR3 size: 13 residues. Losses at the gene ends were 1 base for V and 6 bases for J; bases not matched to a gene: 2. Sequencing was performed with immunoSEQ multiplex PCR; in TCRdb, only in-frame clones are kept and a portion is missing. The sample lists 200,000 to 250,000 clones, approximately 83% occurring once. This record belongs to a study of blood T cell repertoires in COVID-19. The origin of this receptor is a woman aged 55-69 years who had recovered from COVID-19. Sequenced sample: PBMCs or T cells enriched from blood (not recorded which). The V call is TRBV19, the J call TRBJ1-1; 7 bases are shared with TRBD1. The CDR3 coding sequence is TGTGCCAGTAGTATAGCCCAGGGGGCTGAAGCTTTCTTT. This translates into CASSIAQGAEAFF.